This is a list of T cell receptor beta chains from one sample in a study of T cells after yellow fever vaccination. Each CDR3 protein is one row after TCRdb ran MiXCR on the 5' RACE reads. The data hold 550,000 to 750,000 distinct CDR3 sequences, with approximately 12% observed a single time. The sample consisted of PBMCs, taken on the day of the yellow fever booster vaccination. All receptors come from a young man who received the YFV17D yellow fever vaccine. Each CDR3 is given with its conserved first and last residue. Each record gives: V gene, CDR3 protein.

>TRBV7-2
CASSPSRGRAYNEQFF
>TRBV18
CASSPPTSGRGRRYEQYF
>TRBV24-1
CATRRTVNSPLHF
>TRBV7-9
CASSLEYPPYEQYF
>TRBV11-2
CASSSGPGQPQHF
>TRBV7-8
CASSFRGVGTGELFF
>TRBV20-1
CRADVGYTF
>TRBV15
CATSSTSGSSYEQYF
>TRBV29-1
CSVTLRTATYNEQFF
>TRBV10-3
CAISESGGTDQPQHF
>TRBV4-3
CASSQDLPVSYEQYF
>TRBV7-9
CASSLAADLNTEAFF
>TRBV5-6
CASSIQTVVIGTQYF
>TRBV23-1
CASSHLRGWGAYEQYF
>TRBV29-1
CSVGLAAETQYF
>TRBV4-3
CASSQGVAGVNTGELFF
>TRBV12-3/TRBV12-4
CASSQSRGRISGANVLTF
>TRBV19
CASELATSSEQFF
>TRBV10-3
CAISESGGTAFF
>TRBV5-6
CASSLTWDEQYF
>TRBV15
CATARLVQSSYNEQFF
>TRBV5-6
CASSYRVGNNNQPQHF
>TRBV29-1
CSVDTAGGPDTQYF
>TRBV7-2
CASSLFGQRNTGELFF
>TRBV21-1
CASILPGRGFF
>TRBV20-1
CSVRSNRAGTQYF
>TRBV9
CASTRRDQNEQFF
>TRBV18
CASQTLGTDIQYF
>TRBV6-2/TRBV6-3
CASSHQGPETQYF
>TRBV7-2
CASSFGTKEQYF
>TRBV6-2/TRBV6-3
CASTREGWNEQFF
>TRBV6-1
CASSPAGGPYEQYF
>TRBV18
CASSPQPPQYDTQYF
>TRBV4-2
CASSRTEIYEQFF
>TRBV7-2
CASSFLDRENTGELFF
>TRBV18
CASSRDRPTGEQYF
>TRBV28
CASRLRRGSAPANF
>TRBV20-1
CSAITGGSANTGELFF
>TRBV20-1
CSAMNREGSYNSPLHF
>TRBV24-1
CATSSRGNNEQFF
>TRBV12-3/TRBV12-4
CASSFLTSGRAPGGNEQFF
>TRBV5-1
CASSPSGTSSGELFF
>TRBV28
CASSFYGGYTF
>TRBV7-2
CASSFRGVTDTQYF
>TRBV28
CASSYGGGAIGYTF
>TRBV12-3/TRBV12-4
CASSPAPLNQPQHF
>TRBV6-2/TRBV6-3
CASKGEGRWNGYTF
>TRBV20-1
CSAIGLAGSDTQYF
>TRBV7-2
CASSRGGTNEQFF
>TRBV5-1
CASSSTGGAYNEQFF
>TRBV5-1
CASSLLAGGPADTQYF
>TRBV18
CASSSSGTPSYEQYF
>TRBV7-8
CASSFPTSSNGELFF
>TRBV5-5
CASSLDRQGYGTDTQYF
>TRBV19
CASSIAGAYNEQFF